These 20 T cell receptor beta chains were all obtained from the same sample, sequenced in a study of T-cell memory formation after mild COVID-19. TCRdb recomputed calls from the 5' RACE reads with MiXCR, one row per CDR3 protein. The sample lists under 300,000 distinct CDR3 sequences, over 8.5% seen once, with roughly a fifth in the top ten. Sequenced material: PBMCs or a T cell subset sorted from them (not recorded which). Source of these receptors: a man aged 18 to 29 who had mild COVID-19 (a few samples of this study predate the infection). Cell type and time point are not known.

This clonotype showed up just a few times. The CDR3 region is CASSTGRGAEAFF. The CDR3 coding sequence is TGTGCCAGCAGCACCGGGCGAGGGGCTGAAGCTTTCTTT. The chain links TRBV7-2 to TRBJ1-1, with D possibly matching TRBD1 (5 bases). The CDR3 extends over 13 amino acids. In germline, CDR1 is SGHTA, CDR2 FQGNSA. V shed 5 bases and J shed 6 bases, with 13 bases lying between them.

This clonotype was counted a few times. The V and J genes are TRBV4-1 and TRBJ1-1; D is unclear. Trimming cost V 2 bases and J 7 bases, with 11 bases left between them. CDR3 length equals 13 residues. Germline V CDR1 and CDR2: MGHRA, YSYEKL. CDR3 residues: CASSQSLLLEAFF. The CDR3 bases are TGCGCCAGCAGCCAATCCCTACTTCTTGAAGCTTTCTTT.

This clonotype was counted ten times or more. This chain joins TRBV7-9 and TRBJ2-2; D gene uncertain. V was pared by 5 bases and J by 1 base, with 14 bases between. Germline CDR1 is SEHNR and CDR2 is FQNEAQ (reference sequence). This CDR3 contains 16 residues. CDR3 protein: CASSASKTKNTGELFF. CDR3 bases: TGTGCCAGCAGCGCCTCTAAAACCAAGAACACCGGGGAGCTGTTTTTT.

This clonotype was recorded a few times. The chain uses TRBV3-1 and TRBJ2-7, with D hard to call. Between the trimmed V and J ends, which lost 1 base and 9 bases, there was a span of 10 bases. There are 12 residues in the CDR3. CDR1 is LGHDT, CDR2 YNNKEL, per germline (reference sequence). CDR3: CASSQGPTRQYV. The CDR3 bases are TGTGCCAGCAGCCAAGGCCCAACAAGGCAGTACGTC.

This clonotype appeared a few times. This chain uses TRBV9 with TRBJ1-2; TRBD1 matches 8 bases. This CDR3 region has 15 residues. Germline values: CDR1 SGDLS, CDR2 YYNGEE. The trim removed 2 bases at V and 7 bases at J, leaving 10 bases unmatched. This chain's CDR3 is CASSVATGEVSGYTF. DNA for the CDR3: TGTGCCAGCAGCGTTGCGACAGGGGAAGTCTCTGGCTACACCTTC.

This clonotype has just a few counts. CDR3 amino acids: CASSLGLGQINEKLFF. CDR3 DNA: TGCGCCAGCAGCTTGGGACTGGGACAGATTAATGAAAAACTGTTTTTT. The chain carries TRBV5-1 and TRBJ1-4, with 7 bases aligning to TRBD1. This CDR3 is 16 amino acids long. The germline gives CDR1 SGHRS, CDR2 YFSETQ. J was trimmed by 4 bases and V by 0 bases; bases with no gene match: 6.

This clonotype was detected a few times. CDR3 nucleotide sequence: TGTGCCAGCAGCGTGGGTGCAGGGGGAGAAGCTTTCTTT. As protein: CASSVGAGGEAFF. The J gene is TRBJ1-1, the V gene TRBV7-6, with 7 bases aligning to TRBD1. V shed 5 bases, J shed 8 bases, and the junction held 8 bases outside the gene matches. The germline CDR1 and CDR2 sequences are SGHVS and FNYEAQ. The CDR3 runs 13 residues. The entire variable domain, with the rest obtained from reference TRBV7-6 and TRBJ1-1, is as follows: GAGVSQSPRYKVTKRGQDVALRCDPISGHVSLYWYRQALGQGPEFLTYFNYEAQQDKSGLPNDRFSAERPEGSISTLTIQRTEQRDSAMYRCASSVGAGGEAFFGQGTRLTVV.

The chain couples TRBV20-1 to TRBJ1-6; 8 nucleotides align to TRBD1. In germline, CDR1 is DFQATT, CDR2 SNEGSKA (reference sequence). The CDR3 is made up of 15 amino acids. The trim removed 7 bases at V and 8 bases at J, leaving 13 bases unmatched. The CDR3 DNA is TGCAGTGGCCAAGACAGGGGCGCCCACGATTCACCCCTCCACTTT. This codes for CSGQDRGAHDSPLHF.

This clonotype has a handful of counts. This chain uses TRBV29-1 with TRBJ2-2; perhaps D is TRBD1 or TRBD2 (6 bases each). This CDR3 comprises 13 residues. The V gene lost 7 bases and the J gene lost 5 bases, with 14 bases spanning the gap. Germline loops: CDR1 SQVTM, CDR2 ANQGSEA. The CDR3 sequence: CSGWGARTGELFF. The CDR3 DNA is TGCAGCGGGTGGGGGGCTCGGACCGGGGAGCTGTTTTTT.

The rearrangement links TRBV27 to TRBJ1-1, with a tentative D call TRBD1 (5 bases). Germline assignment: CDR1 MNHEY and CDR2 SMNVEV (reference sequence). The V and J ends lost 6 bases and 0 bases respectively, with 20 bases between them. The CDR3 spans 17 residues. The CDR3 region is CASSPEGRVVMNTEAFF. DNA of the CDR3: TGTGCCAGCAGCCCCGAGGGGCGGGTGGTTATGAACACTGAAGCTTTCTTT.

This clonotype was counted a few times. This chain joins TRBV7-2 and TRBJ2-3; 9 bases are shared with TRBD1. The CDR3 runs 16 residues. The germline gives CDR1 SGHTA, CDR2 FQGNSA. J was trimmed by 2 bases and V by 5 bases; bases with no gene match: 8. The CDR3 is CASSGWGQGDTDTQYF. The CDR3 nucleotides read TGTGCCAGCAGCGGATGGGGACAGGGAGACACAGATACGCAGTATTTT.

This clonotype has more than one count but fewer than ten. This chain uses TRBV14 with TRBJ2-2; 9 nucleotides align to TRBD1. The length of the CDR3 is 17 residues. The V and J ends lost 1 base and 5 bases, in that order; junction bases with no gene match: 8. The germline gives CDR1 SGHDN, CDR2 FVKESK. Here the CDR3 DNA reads TGTGCCAGCAGCCAAGGACGGGGACAGGGAAAGACCGGGGAGCTGTTTTTT. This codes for CASSQGRGQGKTGELFF.

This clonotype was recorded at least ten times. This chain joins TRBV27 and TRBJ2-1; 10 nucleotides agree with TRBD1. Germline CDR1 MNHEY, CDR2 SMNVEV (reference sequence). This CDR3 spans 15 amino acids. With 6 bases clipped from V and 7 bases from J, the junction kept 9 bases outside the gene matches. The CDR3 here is CASRLPGQGNNEQFF. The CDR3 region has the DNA TGTGCCAGCAGGCTACCGGGACAGGGGAATAATGAGCAGTTCTTC.

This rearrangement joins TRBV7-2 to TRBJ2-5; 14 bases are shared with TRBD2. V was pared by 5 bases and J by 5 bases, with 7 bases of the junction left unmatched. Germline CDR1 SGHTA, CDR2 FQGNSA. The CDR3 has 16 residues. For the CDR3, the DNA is TGTGCCAGCAGCCGACGACTAGCGGGGGGGCTTGAGACCCAGTACTTC. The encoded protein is CASSRRLAGGLETQYF. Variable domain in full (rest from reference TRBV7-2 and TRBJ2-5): GAGVSQSPSNKVTEKGKDVELRCDPISGHTALYWYRQSLGQGLEFLIYFQGNSAPDKSGLPSDRFSAERTGGSVSTLTIQRTQQEDSAVYLCASSRRLAGGLETQYFGPGTRLLVL.

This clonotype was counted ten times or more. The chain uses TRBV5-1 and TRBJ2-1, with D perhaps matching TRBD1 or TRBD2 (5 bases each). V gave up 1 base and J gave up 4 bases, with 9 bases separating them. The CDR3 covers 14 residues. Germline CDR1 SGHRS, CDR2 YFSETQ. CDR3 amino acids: CASSLRDGYNEQFF. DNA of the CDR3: TGCGCCAGCAGCTTGCGGGACGGATACAATGAGCAGTTCTTC.

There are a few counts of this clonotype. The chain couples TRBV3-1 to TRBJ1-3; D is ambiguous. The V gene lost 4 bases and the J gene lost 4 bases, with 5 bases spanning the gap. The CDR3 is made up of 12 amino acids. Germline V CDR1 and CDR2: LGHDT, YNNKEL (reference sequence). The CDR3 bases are TGTGCCAGCAGCCGGCAGGGAAACACCATATATTTT. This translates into CASSRQGNTIYF.

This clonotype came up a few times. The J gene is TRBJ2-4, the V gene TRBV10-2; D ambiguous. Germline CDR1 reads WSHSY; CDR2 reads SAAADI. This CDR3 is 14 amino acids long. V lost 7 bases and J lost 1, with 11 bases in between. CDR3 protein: CASKPPRAKNIQYF. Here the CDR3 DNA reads TGCGCCAGCAAACCTCCCAGGGCCAAAAACATTCAGTACTTC.

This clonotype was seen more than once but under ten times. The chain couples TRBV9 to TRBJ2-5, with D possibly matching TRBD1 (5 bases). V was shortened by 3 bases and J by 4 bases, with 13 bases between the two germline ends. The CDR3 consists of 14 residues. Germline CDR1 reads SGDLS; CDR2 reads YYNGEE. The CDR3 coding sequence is TGTGCCAGCAGCGAGGGGCCGCCTAGAGAGACCCAGTACTTC. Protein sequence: CASSEGPPRETQYF.

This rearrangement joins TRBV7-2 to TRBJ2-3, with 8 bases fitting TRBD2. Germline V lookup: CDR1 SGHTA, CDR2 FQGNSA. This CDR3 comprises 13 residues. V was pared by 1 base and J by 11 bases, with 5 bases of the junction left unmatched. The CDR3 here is CASSLVGSGEQYF. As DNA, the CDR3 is TGTGCCAGCAGCTTAGTGGGTAGCGGGGAGCAGTATTTT.

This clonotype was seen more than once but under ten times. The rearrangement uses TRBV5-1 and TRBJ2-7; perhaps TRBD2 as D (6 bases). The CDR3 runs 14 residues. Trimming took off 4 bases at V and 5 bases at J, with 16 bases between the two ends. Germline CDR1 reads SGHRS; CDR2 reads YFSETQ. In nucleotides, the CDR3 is TGCGCCAGCAGCGTAGCGGCTAGAATGGACGAGCAGTACTTC. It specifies CASSVAARMDEQYF.